This paragraph covers one TCR beta chain sequence. V lost 8 bases, J lost 5 bases, and 3 bases stayed unmatched. The CDR3 contains 13 residues. Germline values: CDR1 MNHNS, CDR2 SASEGT. This record comes from a study of regulatory T cells in long-lasting Graves disease. Study-wide context: Less than 3 months of antithyroid drugs had been taken by newly diagnosed Graves' patients.

The time point was: newly diagnosed GD, antithyroid drugs for less than 3 months. Preparation of the TCR library used RNA extracted from PBMCs. Construction of TCR beta libraries relied on iRepertoire HTBI primers and on Arm-PCR targeting CDR3 regions. TCRdb re-derived calls from the multiplex PCR reads in MiXCR, one entry per CDR3 protein. The sample lists roughly 420,000 distinct CDR3 sequences, about 14% occurring once. These data were also filed under a second study, of T cells in Graves' hyperthyroidism and ophthalmopathy.

This rearrangement joins TRBV6-1 to TRBJ1-6; 7 nucleotides line up with TRBD1. Sequenced material: peripheral blood mononuclear cells (PBMCs), taken at new diagnosis, from a patient treated with antithyroid drugs. This sequence was found in a woman in her forties or fifties with Graves disease. The CDR3 here is CASGQVNNSPLHF. The CDR3 DNA reads as TGTGCCAGCGGACAGGTTAATAATTCACCCCTCCACTTT.